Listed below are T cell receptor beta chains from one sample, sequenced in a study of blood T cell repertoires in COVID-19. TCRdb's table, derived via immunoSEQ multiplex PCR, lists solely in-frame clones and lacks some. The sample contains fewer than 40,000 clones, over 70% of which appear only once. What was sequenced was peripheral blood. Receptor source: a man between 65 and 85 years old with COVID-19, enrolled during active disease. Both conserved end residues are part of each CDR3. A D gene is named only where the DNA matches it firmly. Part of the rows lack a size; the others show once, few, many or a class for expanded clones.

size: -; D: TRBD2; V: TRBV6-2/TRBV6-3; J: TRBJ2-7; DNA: TGTGCCAGCAGTTACATTCGGGAGGGCCTCTCCGAGCAGTACTTC; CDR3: CASSYIREGLSEQYF
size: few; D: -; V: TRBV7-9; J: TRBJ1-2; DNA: TGTGCCAGCAGCTTAGAGCGGGGCTACACCTTC; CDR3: CASSLERGYTF
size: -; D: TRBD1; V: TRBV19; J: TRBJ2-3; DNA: TGTGCCAGTAGTATAATAGGGACAGTCACAGATACGCAGTATTTT; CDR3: CASSIIGTVTDTQYF
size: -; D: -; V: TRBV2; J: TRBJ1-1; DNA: TGTGCCAGCATGTTGGGCCAAGCGAACACTGAAGCTTTCTTT; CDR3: CASMLGQANTEAFF
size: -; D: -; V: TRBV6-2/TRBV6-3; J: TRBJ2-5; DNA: TGTGCCAGCAGCCCCGGGGAAGAGACCCAGTACTTC; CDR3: CASSPGEETQYF
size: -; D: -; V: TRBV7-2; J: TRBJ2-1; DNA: TGTGCCAGCAGCCCATTTGGGGGGACCTACAATGAGCAGTTCTTC; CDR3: CASSPFGGTYNEQFF
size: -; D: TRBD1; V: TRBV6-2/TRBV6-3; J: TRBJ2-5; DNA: TGTGCCAGCAGTTACCCCACAGGGGGTGTTCAAGAGACCCAGTACTTC; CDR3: CASSYPTGGVQETQYF
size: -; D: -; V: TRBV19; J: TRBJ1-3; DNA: TGTGCCAGTAAGCAGGACCACGCGGGTGGAAACACCATATATTTT; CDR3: CASKQDHAGGNTIYF
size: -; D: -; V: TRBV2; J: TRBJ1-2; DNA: TGTGCCTCCCTAGTCTCCGCAGCTTCCAATGGCTACACCTTC; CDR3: CASLVSAASNGYTF
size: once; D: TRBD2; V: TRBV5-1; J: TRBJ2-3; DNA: TGCGCCAGCAGCGGTCAGGCTTCTAGCGGGTCAGATACGCAGTATTTT; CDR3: CASSGQASSGSDTQYF
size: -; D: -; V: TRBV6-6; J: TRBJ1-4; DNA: TGTGCCACCCTGCCCGGGAGCTTCGATGAAAAACTGTTTTTT; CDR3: CATLPGSFDEKLFF
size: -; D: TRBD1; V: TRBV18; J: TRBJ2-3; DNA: TGTGCCAGCTCACCACGTACAGGGGCGGAAGATACGCAGTATTTT; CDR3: CASSPRTGAEDTQYF
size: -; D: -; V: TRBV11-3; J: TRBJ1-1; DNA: TGTGCCAGCAGCTTATCCGTCCGGGTTGAAGCTTTCTTT; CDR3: CASSLSVRVEAFF
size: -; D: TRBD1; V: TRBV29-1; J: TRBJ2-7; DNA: TGCAGCGTCGGACAGGGGAGCAACGAGCAGTACTTC; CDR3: CSVGQGSNEQYF
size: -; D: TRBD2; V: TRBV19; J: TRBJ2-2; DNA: TGTGCCAGTAGCCTGTGGGGGGGAGGGAGCACCGGGGAGCTGTTTTTT; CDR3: CASSLWGGGSTGELFF
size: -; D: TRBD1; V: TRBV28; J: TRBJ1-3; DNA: TGTGCCAGCAGTTCGCGGACAGGACTTACCTCTGGAAACACCATATATTTT; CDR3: CASSSRTGLTSGNTIYF
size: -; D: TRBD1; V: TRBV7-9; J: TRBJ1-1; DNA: TGTGCCAGCAGCCAGGGGGAAATCACTGAAGCTTTCTTT; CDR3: CASSQGEITEAFF
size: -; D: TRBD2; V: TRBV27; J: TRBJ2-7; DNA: TGTGCCAGCAGAAAAAGGACTAGCGTCTCCTACGAGCAGTACTTC; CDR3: CASRKRTSVSYEQYF
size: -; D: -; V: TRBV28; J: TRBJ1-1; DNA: TGTGCCAGCAGTTTAGGGACAAGGTTGACTGAAGCTTTCTTT; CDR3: CASSLGTRLTEAFF
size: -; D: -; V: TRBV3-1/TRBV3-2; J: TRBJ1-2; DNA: TGTGCCAGCAGCTCCGGGGGAACCTATGGCTACACCTTC; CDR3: CASSSGGTYGYTF
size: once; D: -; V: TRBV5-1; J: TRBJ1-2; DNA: TGCGCCAGCAGCTTGGGAGGGCCAGGGGATGGCTACACCTTC; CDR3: CASSLGGPGDGYTF
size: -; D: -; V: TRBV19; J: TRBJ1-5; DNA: TGTGCCAGTAGTATCAGGGATTATAGCAATCAGCCCCAGCATTTT; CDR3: CASSIRDYSNQPQHF
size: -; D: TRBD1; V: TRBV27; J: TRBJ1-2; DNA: TGTGCCAGCAGTTTATCGTCCAGGGGGGCGGGTGGCTACACCTTC; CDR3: CASSLSSRGAGGYTF
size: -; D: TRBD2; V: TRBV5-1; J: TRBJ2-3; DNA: TGCGCCAGCAGCTTGCGGACTAGCGGGAGTTCAGATACGCAGTATTTT; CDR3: CASSLRTSGSSDTQYF
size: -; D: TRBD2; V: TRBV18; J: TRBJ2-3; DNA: TGTGCCAGCTCACCACGAATGGTAGCGGGAGGGAACACAGATACGCAGTATTTT; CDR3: CASSPRMVAGGNTDTQYF
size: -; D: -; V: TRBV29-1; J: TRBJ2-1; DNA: TGCAGCGTGGTCACTAAAAGCTCCTACAATGAGCAGTTCTTC; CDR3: CSVVTKSSYNEQFF
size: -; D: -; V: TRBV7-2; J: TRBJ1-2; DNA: TGTGCCAGCAGCTCAACCAGGGGCCTGGAAGGCTACACCTTC; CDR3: CASSSTRGLEGYTF
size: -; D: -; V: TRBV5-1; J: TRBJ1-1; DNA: TGCGCCAGCAGCGCACAGAAGATGAACACTGAAGCTTTCTTT; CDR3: CASSAQKMNTEAFF
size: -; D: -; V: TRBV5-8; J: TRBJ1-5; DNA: TGTGCCAGCAGCCTTCCCCGGGGGGTGGGGGATCAGCCCCAGCATTTT; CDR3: CASSLPRGVGDQPQHF
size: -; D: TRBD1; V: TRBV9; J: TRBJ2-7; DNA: TGTGCCAGCAGCAGCGGACAGGCCAACGAGCAGTACTTC; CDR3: CASSSGQANEQYF
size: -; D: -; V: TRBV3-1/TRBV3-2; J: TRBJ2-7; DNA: TGTGCCAGCAGCTCTCGGACACCCGAGGTAATCTACGAGCAGTACTTC; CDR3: CASSSRTPEVIYEQYF
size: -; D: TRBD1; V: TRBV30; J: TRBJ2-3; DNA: TGTGCCTGGAGTCTACTGGGACAGGGGCAAGATACGCAGTATTTT; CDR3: CAWSLLGQGQDTQYF
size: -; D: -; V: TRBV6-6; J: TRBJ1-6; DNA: TGTGCCAGCCGCCAGGATGACTCCTATAATTCACCCCTCCACTTT; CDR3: CASRQDDSYNSPLHF
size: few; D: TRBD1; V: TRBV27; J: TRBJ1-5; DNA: TGTGCCAGCAGTTTGTGGGGACAGGTCAGCAATCAGCCCCAGCATTTT; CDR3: CASSLWGQVSNQPQHF
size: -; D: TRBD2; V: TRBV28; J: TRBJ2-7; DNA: TGTGCCGGCTCAAGGACTAGCGGGAGGACCTCTACCCACGAGCAGTACTTC; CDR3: CAGSRTSGRTSTHEQYF
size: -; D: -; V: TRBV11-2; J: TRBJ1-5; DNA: TGTGCCAGCAGCTTCGGAGGGGATGTCAGTCAGCCCCAGCATTTT; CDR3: CASSFGGDVSQPQHF
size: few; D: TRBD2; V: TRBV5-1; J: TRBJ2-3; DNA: TGCGCCAGCAGCTTGCAGTCTAGCGGGTATAGCACAGATACGCAGTATTTT; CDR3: CASSLQSSGYSTDTQYF
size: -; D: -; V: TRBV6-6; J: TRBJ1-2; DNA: TGTGCCAGCAGTTACTCCCGGGAGTACCACTATGGCTACACCTTC; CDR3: CASSYSREYHYGYTF
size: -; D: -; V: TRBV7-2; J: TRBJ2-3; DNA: TGTGCCAGCAGCTCCCTCACGGGGGAAACGCAGTATTTT; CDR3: CASSSLTGETQYF
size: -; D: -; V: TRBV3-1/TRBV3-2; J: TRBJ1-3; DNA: TGTGCCAGCAGCCAAGTGTCAGGGTTAGGAAACACCATATATTTT; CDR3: CASSQVSGLGNTIYF
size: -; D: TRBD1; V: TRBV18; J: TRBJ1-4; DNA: TGTGCCAGCTCACCAAACCTAGGGACAGGATATAATGAAAAACTGTTTTTT; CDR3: CASSPNLGTGYNEKLFF
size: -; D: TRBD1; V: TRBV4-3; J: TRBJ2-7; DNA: TGCGCCAGCAGCCAAAGGGACAGGGTCCACGAGCAGTACTTC; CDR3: CASSQRDRVHEQYF